Presented here are 27 T cell receptor beta chains from one specimen sequenced in a study of T cell responses to AZD1222 COVID-19 vaccine. Measured with immunoSEQ multiplex PCR; TCRdb has only the in-frame clones, and not every one. The table has some 130,000 clones, 91% seen once. This specimen was peripheral blood, taken 28 days after the second AZD1222 dose. The receptors derive from an adult who received the AZD1222 COVID-19 vaccine.

The V gene is TRBV7-8, the J gene TRBJ1-1, with TRBD1 identical over 8 bases. V was pared by 3 bases and J by 3 bases, with 3 bases of the junction left unmatched. The CDR3 runs 14 residues. Germline V gene lookup returns CDR1 SGHVS and CDR2 FQNEAQ. The CDR3 nucleotides are TGTGCCAGCAGCTTCTTGACAGGGGACACTGAAGCTTTCTTT. Translated, it gives CASSFLTGDTEAFF.

Regarding this clone: The sample holds other DNA sequences that translate to the same CDR3. The rearrangement joins TRBV6-6 to TRBJ1-1; the D gene is possibly TRBD1 (5 bases). The germline V gene has CDR1 MNHNY and CDR2 SVGAGI (reference sequence). Trimming removed 2 bases at V and 8 bases at J, with 6 bases between. The length of the CDR3 is 11 residues. The CDR3: CASSYGAEAFF. In DNA form, the CDR3 reads TGTGCCAGCAGTTACGGGGCAGAAGCTTTCTTT.

This chain links TRBV15 with TRBJ2-1; 12 bases fit TRBD2. V lost 0 bases and J lost 7; bases outside the gene matches: 7. The CDR3 totals 17 residues. Germline lookup yields CDR1 LNHNV and CDR2 YYDKDF (reference sequence). The CDR3, as DNA: TGTGCCACCAGCAGAGATCTGGCTAGCGGGAGGGTAAATGAGCAGTTCTTC. It translates to CATSRDLASGRVNEQFF.

J is TRBJ1-2 and V is TRBV5-4; maybe TRBD1 (5 bases). V dropped 0 bases and J dropped 3 bases, with 15 bases sitting between them. CDR1 is SGHNT and CDR2 is YYREEE in the germline V gene (reference sequence). The CDR3 consists of 16 residues. In DNA form, the CDR3 reads TGTGCCAGCAGCTTGGACGGCCTGGGGGGGGACTATGGCTACACCTTC. It codes for CASSLDGLGGDYGYTF.

This clone was recorded once. J is TRBJ2-1 and V is TRBV18; 9 nucleotides agree with TRBD2. Trimming took 4 bases from V and 3 from J; bases not matched to a gene: 4. The CDR3 is made up of 15 amino acids. Germline V gives CDR1 KGHSH, CDR2 LQKENI. As DNA, the CDR3 is TGTGCCAGCTCACTCGGGACTAGCCTCTACAATGAGCAGTTCTTC. Translated, it gives CASSLGTSLYNEQFF. Full variable domain (outside the CDR3, taken from reference TRBV18 and TRBJ2-1): NAGVMQNPRHLVRRRGQEARLRCSPMKGHSHVYWYRQLPEEGLKFMVYLQKENIIDESGMPKERFSAEFPKEGPSILRIQQVVRGDSAAYFCASSLGTSLYNEQFFGPGTRLTVL.

V gene TRBV7-8 combines with J gene TRBJ2-7, with a possible D match to TRBD2 (5 bases). The CDR3 length is 15 residues. Germline CDR1 is SGHVS and CDR2 is FQNEAQ. With 7 bases removed from V and 4 bases from J, the gap between germline ends came to 20 bases. The CDR3 DNA reads TGTGCCAGCAACTGGATCCACGCCTCGGGGTACGAGCAGTACTTC. This sequence encodes CASNWIHASGYEQYF. Filled out from reference TRBV7-8 and TRBJ2-7, the complete variable domain reads GAGVSQSPRYKVAKRGQDVALRCDPISGHVSLFWYQQALGQGPEFLTYFQNEAQLDKSGLPSDRFFAERPEGSVSTLKIQRTQQEDSAVYLCASNWIHASGYEQYFGPGTRLTVT.

The chain employs TRBV10-1 and TRBJ2-7; the D gene is possibly TRBD2 (6 bases). The CDR3 length is 15 residues. With 0 bases removed from V and 2 bases from J, the gap between germline ends came to 11 bases. CDR1 and CDR2 (germline): WNHNN, SYGVQD (reference sequence). Here the CDR3 DNA reads TGCGCCAGCAGTGAGTCGGGAGGCAGACCCTACGAGCAGTACGTC. Its protein product is CASSESGGRPYEQYV.

This clone has more than one count but fewer than ten. This chain uses TRBV12-3 or TRBV12-4 with TRBJ1-4, with TRBD1 as a possible D gene (6 bases). With 4 bases removed from V and 8 bases from J, the gap between germline ends came to 11 bases. The CDR3 covers 13 residues. The CDR3 reads CASSSGVVEKLFF. In DNA form, the CDR3 reads TGTGCCAGCAGTTCAGGGGTTGTGGAAAAACTGTTTTTT.

The V call is TRBV6-5, the J call TRBJ1-2; 8 bases map to TRBD1. The CDR3 totals 14 residues. Germline loops: CDR1 MNHEY, CDR2 SVGAGI. The junction had 6 bases not matched to a gene; V was cut back by 5 bases and J by 4 bases. CDR3 nucleotides: TGTGCCAGCAGTCCAGGGGGCGCGAGCTATGGCTACACCTTC. Translated, it gives CASSPGGASYGYTF.

This clone has a single count. The V call is TRBV7-6, the J call TRBJ1-1; no reliable D call. Germline V CDR1 and CDR2: SGHVS, FNYEAQ. Between the trimmed V and J ends, which lost 1 base and 6 bases, there was a span of 12 bases. The CDR3 is 14 amino acids. CDR3 DNA sequence: TGTGCCAGCAGCTTAGGGGCCGCGTCGGCTGAAGCTTTCTTT. This translates into CASSLGAASAEAFF.

This rearrangement joins TRBV30 to TRBJ1-5; D uncertain. The CDR3 runs 13 residues. Trimming took off 2 bases at V and 5 bases at J, with 10 bases between the two ends. Per germline, CDR1 GTSNPN and CDR2 SVGIG (reference sequence). The CDR3 DNA is TGTGCCTGGAGTATGGCCATGGATCAGCCCCAGCATTTT. Protein product: CAWSMAMDQPQHF.

The rearrangement uses TRBV6-6 and TRBJ1-1; D remains ambiguous. In germline, CDR1 is MNHNY, CDR2 SVGAGI (reference sequence). The CDR3 consists of 13 residues. Trimming pared 10 bases from V and 1 base from J, leaving 13 bases between. The CDR3 loop is CATTDLGNTEAFF. The DNA of the CDR3 is TGTGCCACCACAGACCTGGGGAACACTGAAGCTTTCTTT.

V is TRBV6-8 and J is TRBJ2-7; 7 nucleotides line up with TRBD2. Germline V CDR1 and CDR2: MNHGY, SAAAGT. The ends lost 8 bases at V and 2 bases at J; junction bases unmatched: 18. The CDR3 is 17 amino acids. The DNA of the CDR3 is TGTGCCAGCCCAACCTGGGTTCTAGCGGCTGATCCCTACGAGCAGTACGTC. Translated, it gives CASPTWVLAADPYEQYV.

The rearrangement uses TRBV10-3 and TRBJ1-1, with D possibly being TRBD1 (6 bases). Looked up from germline, CDR1 is ENHRY and CDR2 is SYGVKD. This CDR3 has 15 amino acids. The V and J ends lost 6 bases and 0 bases respectively, with 14 bases between them. The CDR3 DNA is TGTGCCATCAGCCCCGGACAGCTTTTGAACACTGAAGCTTTCTTT. It translates to CAISPGQLLNTEAFF.

This chain uses TRBV19 with TRBJ1-1; D unclear. V lost 2 bases, J lost 7 bases, and 11 bases lay in between. The CDR3 consists of 13 residues. Germline V gives CDR1 LNHDA, CDR2 SQIVND (reference sequence). The chain's CDR3 is CASSIKVGIEAFF. The CDR3 DNA reads as TGTGCCAGTAGTATAAAGGTGGGGATTGAAGCTTTCTTT.

The chain links TRBV5-5 to TRBJ1-5; D remains ambiguous. Germline loops: CDR1 SGHKS, CDR2 YYEKEE (reference sequence). Trimming shortened V by 0 bases and J by 2 bases, and 9 bases separated the two germline ends. The CDR3 is 15 residues long. The CDR3 reads CASSLGGRGNQPQHF. For the CDR3, the DNA is TGTGCCAGCAGCTTGGGAGGGAGAGGCAATCAGCCCCAGCATTTT.

V gene TRBV7-2 combines with J gene TRBJ1-3; D gene uncertain. The CDR3 extends over 14 amino acids. Trimming pared 1 base from V and 6 bases from J, leaving 10 bases between. Germline values: CDR1 SGHTA, CDR2 FQGNSA. Here the CDR3 reads CASSLGQELNTIYF. CDR3 sequence (DNA): TGTGCCAGCAGCTTAGGGCAGGAACTAAACACCATATATTTT.

This chain links TRBV7-9 with TRBJ1-2; D unresolved. The CDR3 has 13 residues. Per germline, CDR1 SEHNR and CDR2 FQNEAQ (reference sequence). The V end lost 7 bases, the J end lost 6 bases, and 15 bases lay between the germline ends. The CDR3 bases are TGTGCCAGCACCCCTCGGGGTTCCGATGGCTACACCTTC. It codes for CASTPRGSDGYTF. The whole variable domain, remainder taken from reference TRBV7-9 and TRBJ1-2, is DTGVSQNPRHKITKRGQNVTFRCDPISEHNRLYWYRQTLGQGPEFLTYFQNEAQLEKSRLLSDRFSAERPKGSFSTLEIQRTEQGDSAMYLCASTPRGSDGYTFGSGTRLTVV.

This clone was observed a few times. The J gene is TRBJ2-1, the V gene TRBV5-6; 9 bases match TRBD2. There are 15 residues in the CDR3. V shed 3 bases, J shed 5 bases, and the junction held 6 bases outside the gene matches. CDR1 is SGHDT and CDR2 is YYEEEE in the germline V gene. The CDR3: CASSSLAGKNNEQFF. The CDR3 DNA reads TGTGCCAGCAGCTCTCTAGCGGGGAAAAACAATGAGCAGTTCTTC.

This clone was counted between two and nine times. The genes are TRBV30 and TRBJ1-6; possibly TRBD1 for D (5 bases). Trimming cost V 5 bases and J 8 bases, with 13 bases left between them. Looked up from germline, CDR1 is GTSNPN and CDR2 is SVGIG (reference sequence). This CDR3 comprises 13 residues. CDR3: CAWELGAYSPLHF. In DNA form, the CDR3 reads TGTGCCTGGGAACTCGGGGCTTATTCACCCCTCCACTTT.

This clone was found once. This chain links TRBV6-5 with TRBJ1-2, with D tentatively TRBD1 (5 bases). The V end was cut by 0 bases, the J end by 3 bases, with 11 bases between. Germline values: CDR1 MNHEY, CDR2 SVGAGI. The CDR3 has 15 amino acids. The CDR3 DNA reads as TGTGCCAGCAGTTACTCGTACGGAGGGGACTATGGCTACACCTTC. Residues: CASSYSYGGDYGYTF.

A word on this clone: In the same sample, other DNA sequences code for this CDR3. DNA of the CDR3: TGTGCCAGCAGCTTGGGCAGATTGAACACTGAAGCTTTCTTT. Protein: CASSLGRLNTEAFF. The chain combines TRBV5-6 with TRBJ1-1; D is unclear. Trimming stripped 0 bases from V and 0 bases from J, with 6 bases between. The germline V gene has CDR1 SGHDT and CDR2 YYEEEE. There are 14 residues in the CDR3.

The chain has TRBV3-1 (or the pseudogene TRBV3-2) and TRBJ2-1; 7 bases map to TRBD1. This CDR3 is built from 16 residues. CDR1 LGHDT and CDR2 YNNKEL come from the germline V gene (reference sequence). J was trimmed by 8 bases and V by 0 bases; bases with no gene match: 10. CDR3 loop: CASSQDIRGLSDEQFF. CDR3 nucleotides: TGTGCCAGCAGCCAAGATATAAGGGGGCTTTCCGATGAGCAGTTCTTC.

This rearrangement joins TRBV20-1 to TRBJ1-2; possibly TRBD1 for D (5 bases). The V gene's germline CDR1 is DFQATT and CDR2 SNEGSKA (reference sequence). The V end was cut by 3 bases, the J end by 6 bases, with 23 bases between. The CDR3 sequence is 16 residues long. The CDR3 reads CSASLGMSGQGDGYTF. DNA for the CDR3: TGCAGTGCTAGTTTGGGAATGTCGGGGCAGGGAGATGGCTACACCTTC.

The chain is built from TRBV18 and TRBJ1-5; 8 bases align to TRBD1. The germline V gene encodes CDR1 KGHSH and CDR2 LQKENI. This CDR3 contains 14 residues. V was clipped by 8 bases and J by 0 bases; unmatched bases: 3. The CDR3 DNA sequence: TGTGCCAGCCAGACAGGGGATAGCAATCAGCCCCAGCATTTT. Translating gives CASQTGDSNQPQHF.

This CDR3 reads CASSKTGGTEAFF. The CDR3 DNA reads as TGTGCCAGCAGTAAGACAGGGGGCACTGAAGCTTTCTTT. This chain joins TRBV28 and TRBJ1-1, with TRBD1 identical over 9 bases. The CDR3 has 13 amino acids. Looked up from germline, CDR1 is MDHEN and CDR2 is SYDVKM. J lost 4 bases, V lost 5 bases, and 2 bases had no gene match. The whole variable domain, filled in from reference TRBV28 and TRBJ1-1, reads DVKVTQSSRYLVKRTGEKVFLECVQDMDHENMFWYRQDPGLGLRLIYFSYDVKMKEKGDIPEGYSVSREKKERFSLILESASTNQTSMYLCASSKTGGTEAFFGQGTRLTVV.

The DNA for the CDR3 is TGTGCCAGGGACAGGGGTCATTCCACTGCTGAAGCTTTCTTT. Encoded protein: CARDRGHSTAEAFF. The chain has TRBV2 and TRBJ1-1, with 9 bases lining up with TRBD1. With V trimmed by 9 bases and J by 6 bases, 11 bases remained unmatched. Germline lookup yields CDR1 SNHLY and CDR2 FYNNEI. The CDR3 length is 14 residues.